This T cell receptor beta chain was found in a study of cytomegalovirus exposure and HLA in healthy donors. Study-wide results and limits: Fewer N-insertions (relative to the approximately 700-donor mean) were reportedly seen in an Asian-associated ancestry cluster in a later analysis. Within a later analysis, the majority of CMV-associated TCR beta chains appeared HLA-restricted. TCR sequences were mostly rare, though some public TCRs occurred in many donors.

Vbeta (60) and Jbeta (13) primers were used in the PCR. Clones were sequenced by immunoSEQ multiplex PCR, and TCRdb holds only the in-frame ones, with some missing. The sample features 53,000 or so clones, with 5.5% to 6.5% in its top ten. Comments on this clone: Its antigen is unidentified.

These donors, healthy bone marrow donors, were studied. The sample taken for sequencing was PBMCs. The receptor comes from a male donor in good health and CMV-seropositive.

Here the CDR3 DNA reads TGTGCCAGCAGCTCGGACAGGGGGTTTTCACCCCTCCACTTT. Its protein product is CASSSDRGFSPLHF. The chain is built from TRBV6-5 and TRBJ1-6; 10 positions agree with TRBD1. With 6 bases clipped from V and 9 bases from J, the junction kept 5 bases outside the gene matches. From germline, CDR1 is MNHEY and CDR2 SVGAGI. The CDR3 spans 14 residues.